Each of the 12 T cell receptor beta chains below was sequenced from the same sample in a study of blood T cells in healthy people across ages. Combining a sample-barcoded 5' primer with a J-beta primer mix, a second PCR ran for about 7 to 12 cycles. TCRdb used MiXCR to reprocess the 5' RACE reads, holding one entry per CDR3 protein. The table has about 670,000 distinct CDR3 sequences, approximately 40% seen once. The sequenced material came from blood. The receptors originated from an elderly man in good health.

In its sample, this clonotype was seen a few times. V is TRBV6-4 and J is TRBJ1-2, with 9 bases lining up with TRBD1. Germline V gene data show CDR1 as MRHNA and CDR2 as SNTAGT. The CDR3 has 15 amino acids. The V gene end was trimmed by 4 bases and the J gene end by 7 bases; junction bases not matched to a gene: 10. CDR3 amino acids: CASSAIPGQGFGYTF. The DNA for the CDR3 is TGTGCCAGCAGTGCAATCCCGGGACAGGGATTTGGCTACACCTTC.

The CDR3 DNA sequence: TGTGCCAGCAGCTTAACGTTCGGGAATGAGCAGTTCTTC. This sequence encodes CASSLTFGNEQFF. V and J are TRBV7-3 and TRBJ2-1; D not certain. Per the germline V gene, CDR1 is SGHTA and CDR2 is FQGTGA. The CDR3 runs 13 residues. V was shortened by 0 bases and J by 7 bases, with 7 bases between the two germline ends. Full variable domain (remainder filled in from reference TRBV7-3 and TRBJ2-1): GAGVSQTPSNKVTEKGKYVELRCDPISGHTALYWYRQSLGQGPEFLIYFQGTGAADDSGLPNDRFFAVRPEGSVSTLKIQRTERGDSAVYLCASSLTFGNEQFFGPGTRLTVL.

This clonotype was counted a few times. The rearrangement links TRBV2 to TRBJ1-1, with 7 bases that match TRBD1. Germline V gene data show CDR1 as SNHLY and CDR2 as FYNNEI. J gave up 3 bases and V 11 bases, and 3 bases lay outside the gene matches. The CDR3 is 11 amino acids. The chain's CDR3 is CAGQADTEAFF. In DNA form, the CDR3 reads TGTGCCGGACAGGCGGACACTGAAGCTTTCTTT.

The chain has TRBV11-2 and TRBJ2-7; 9 bases are shared with TRBD2. The CDR3 is 14 residues long. Germline trimming cut 6 bases from V and 10 bases from J; bases unmatched to any gene: 13. Germline V gene lookup returns CDR1 SGHAT and CDR2 FQNNGV. The CDR3 DNA reads TGTGCCAGCAGTCCAGTATCGATAGCGGGGGCTCAGTACTTC. It is translated as CASSPVSIAGAQYF.

The chain carries TRBV20-1 and TRBJ1-1, with D perhaps matching TRBD1 (6 bases). Trimming left V 1 base short and J 0 bases short, with 12 bases between. The CDR3 is 15 amino acids. Germline loops: CDR1 DFQATT, CDR2 SNEGSKA (reference sequence). This CDR3 is CSARALTGLNTEAFF. Written as DNA, the CDR3 is TGCAGTGCTAGAGCCCTGACAGGACTGAACACTGAAGCTTTCTTT.

This clonotype showed up just a few times. The V gene is TRBV7-2, the J gene TRBJ2-2; 11 bases fit TRBD2. Trimming at V came to 5 bases and at J to 4 bases, leaving 6 bases not matched to a gene. CDR1 SGHTA and CDR2 FQGNSA come from the germline V gene. This CDR3 contains 16 residues. CDR3 in amino acids: CASSRGLAGGTGELFF. CDR3 DNA: TGTGCCAGCAGCCGGGGGCTAGCGGGAGGCACCGGGGAGCTGTTTTTT.

CDR3 in amino acids: CASSLELQTSGRVSSYNEQFF. In DNA, the CDR3 is TGTGCCAGCAGCTTAGAATTACAGACTAGCGGGAGGGTCAGCTCCTACAATGAGCAGTTCTTC. The chain couples TRBV11-2 to TRBJ2-1; 14 bases match TRBD2. The length of the CDR3 is 21 residues. Losses at the gene ends were 0 bases for V and 0 bases for J; bases not matched to a gene: 10. Germline CDR1 reads SGHAT; CDR2 reads FQNNGV.

The chain combines TRBV4-3 with TRBJ2-5, with a possible D match to TRBD2 (6 bases). This CDR3 contains 13 residues. Trimming pared 0 bases from V and 11 bases from J, leaving 13 bases between. The germline V gene has CDR1 LGHNA and CDR2 YSLEER. Here the CDR3 DNA reads TGCGCCAGCAGCCAAGATAGGTTTGGAGGGCAGTACTTC. It specifies CASSQDRFGGQYF.

This clonotype has a count of ten or more. CDR3 amino acids: CASSQDLASGPYEQYF. DNA for the CDR3: TGTGCCAGCAGCCAAGATCTAGCTAGCGGACCCTACGAGCAGTACTTC. The V and J genes are TRBV4-2 and TRBJ2-7, with 7 nucleotides matching TRBD2. The CDR3 has 16 amino acids. Trimming took 0 bases from V and 2 from J; bases not matched to a gene: 7. The V gene's germline CDR1 is LGHNA and CDR2 YNFKEQ.

The chain has TRBV7-9 and TRBJ2-3; D unresolved. This CDR3 is built from 14 residues. Germline CDR1 SEHNR, CDR2 FQNEAQ (reference sequence). The V end lost 5 bases, the J end lost 1 base, and 10 bases lay between the germline ends. CDR3 region: CASSHAGGTDTQYF. For the CDR3, the DNA is TGTGCCAGCAGCCACGCCGGAGGCACAGATACGCAGTATTTT.

The rearrangement uses TRBV3-1 and TRBJ1-2; maybe TRBD1 (5 bases). Germline CDR1 and CDR2: LGHDT and YNNKEL (reference sequence). The CDR3 is 14 residues long. The V end was cut by 3 bases, the J end by 4 bases, with 12 bases between. The CDR3 sequence: CASSHPTGGYGYTF. CDR3 bases: TGTGCCAGCAGCCACCCTACAGGTGGCTATGGCTACACCTTC.

The chain has TRBV6-1 and TRBJ1-5, with a weak D call TRBD1 (5 bases). The CDR3 loop spans 12 amino acids. CDR1 MNHNS and CDR2 SASEGT come from the germline V gene. Between the trimmed V and J ends, which lost 8 bases and 10 bases, there was a span of 15 bases. The CDR3 here is CASESGTGPQHF. In DNA, the CDR3 is TGTGCCAGCGAATCCGGTACAGGCCCCCAGCATTTT.